Listed below are T cell receptor beta chains from one sample, sequenced in a study of blood T cell repertoires in COVID-19. Assay: immunoSEQ multiplex PCR; the TCRdb copy retains only in-frame clones and omits some. Of around 210,000 clones in the sample, around four fifths are singletons; the top ten hold around 0.93%. The sequenced material came from peripheral blood. Receptors were obtained from a man aged 55 to 69 with COVID-19, enrolled during active disease. Each CDR3 is given with its conserved first and last residue. The D gene is left open where the match is weak. Clone size is not always given. Where it is, it says once, few, many or a class for expanded clones.

d_call	j_call	clone_size	v_call	cdr3_aa	cdr3_nt
-	TRBJ2-1	-	TRBV5-1	CASSLRASDLPYNEQFF	TGCGCCAGCAGCTTGCGGGCTAGCGATCTACCCTACAATGAGCAGTTCTTC
TRBD1	TRBJ1-3	-	TRBV30	CAWNRGTGNTIYF	TGTGCCTGGAACAGGGGAACTGGAAACACCATATATTTT
-	TRBJ1-2	-	TRBV4-2	CASSQDLGLIYTF	TGTGCCAGCAGCCAAGATCTAGGACTGATTTACACCTTC
-	TRBJ1-2	-	TRBV27	CASSFGQRPYGYTF	TGTGCCAGCAGTTTCGGACAGCGCCCCTATGGCTACACCTTC
-	TRBJ2-7	-	TRBV18	CASSPMQGTSYEQYF	TGTGCCAGCTCACCAATGCAGGGTACCTCCTACGAGCAGTACTTC
TRBD2	TRBJ2-1	-	TRBV14	CASSRLAGAYNEQFF	TGTGCCAGCAGCCGACTAGCGGGAGCCTACAATGAGCAGTTCTTC
-	TRBJ1-2	-	TRBV6-6	CASSYPVGDTGGYTF	TGTGCCAGCAGTTACCCTGTGGGCGACACGGGGGGCTACACCTTC
-	TRBJ1-1	-	TRBV19	CASSIRGVDTEAFF	TGTGCCAGTAGTATCCGGGGGGTAGACACTGAAGCTTTCTTT
-	TRBJ1-1	-	TRBV5-1	CASSLRGTEAFF	TGCGCCAGCAGCTTAAGGGGCACTGAAGCTTTCTTT
-	TRBJ1-1	-	TRBV5-1	CASSLDPRQGTTEAFF	TGCGCCAGCAGCTTGGACCCTCGCCAGGGGACGACTGAAGCTTTCTTT
-	TRBJ2-2	-	TRBV24-1	CATSDNERDTGELFF	TGTGCCACCAGTGACAACGAGCGGGACACCGGGGAGCTGTTTTTT
TRBD1	TRBJ2-3	-	TRBV29-1	CSVNGQGLADTQYF	TGCAGCGTTAACGGACAGGGCCTCGCAGATACGCAGTATTTT
TRBD1	TRBJ1-5	-	TRBV18	CASSPQGDQPQHF	TGTGCCAGCTCACCCCAGGGGGACCAGCCCCAGCATTTT
-	TRBJ1-1	once	TRBV11-1	CASSPDSMGMNTEAFF	TGTGCCAGCAGCCCCGACAGCATGGGGATGAACACTGAAGCTTTCTTT
-	TRBJ2-3	-	TRBV2	CASSAQTDTQYF	TGTGCCAGCAGTGCCCAGACAGATACGCAGTATTTT
TRBD1	TRBJ2-5	once	TRBV6-5	CASRTPGTGQETQYF	TGTGCCAGCAGAACCCCCGGGACAGGCCAAGAGACCCAGTACTTC
-	TRBJ1-1	-	TRBV5-1	CASSSLDSTNTEAFF	TGCGCCAGCAGCTCTCTCGACTCCACGAACACTGAAGCTTTCTTT
-	TRBJ1-1	-	TRBV12-3/TRBV12-4	CASSKRENTEAFF	TGTGCCAGCAGCAAGCGGGAGAACACTGAAGCTTTCTTT
TRBD1	TRBJ1-1	-	TRBV5-8	CASSPGQGYDTEAFF	TGTGCCAGCAGTCCGGGACAGGGGTACGACACTGAAGCTTTCTTT
TRBD1	TRBJ1-5	-	TRBV29-1	CSGGDSYQPQHF	TGCAGCGGGGGGGACAGTTATCAGCCCCAGCATTTT
-	TRBJ1-1	-	TRBV3-1/TRBV3-2	CASSQDPAGETEAFF	TGTGCCAGCAGCCAAGATCCGGCGGGGGAGACTGAAGCTTTCTTT
-	TRBJ1-5	-	TRBV18	CASSPKQPGQPQHF	TGTGCCAGCTCACCAAAACAGCCCGGTCAGCCCCAGCATTTT
-	TRBJ1-5	-	TRBV3-1/TRBV3-2	CASSQARTKNSNQPQHF	TGTGCCAGCAGCCAAGCTAGGACAAAAAATAGCAATCAGCCCCAGCATTTT
TRBD1	TRBJ1-1	once	TRBV30	CAWSVAGGATEAFF	TGTGCCTGGAGTGTCGCAGGGGGCGCTACTGAAGCTTTCTTT
-	TRBJ1-5	-	TRBV3-1/TRBV3-2	CASSETQGSNQPQHF	TGTGCCAGCAGCGAAACCCAGGGGAGCAATCAGCCCCAGCATTTT
-	TRBJ1-1	-	TRBV7-6	CASSSRYEAFF	TGTGCCAGCAGTTCTCGTTATGAAGCTTTCTTT
-	TRBJ2-2	-	TRBV5-6	CASSLGPPGFYTGELFF	TGTGCCAGCAGCTTGGGGCCCCCAGGGTTTTACACCGGGGAGCTGTTTTTT
TRBD1	TRBJ1-2	-	TRBV7-6	CASSLGAGQAYGYTF	TGTGCCAGCAGCTTGGGCGCGGGACAGGCCTATGGCTACACCTTC
-	TRBJ1-2	-	TRBV5-4	CASSLWAAEGGYTF	TGTGCCAGCAGCCTTTGGGCCGCGGAGGGTGGCTACACCTTC
-	TRBJ1-1	-	TRBV7-8	CASTLGGTEAFF	TGTGCCAGCACCTTGGGGGGGACTGAAGCTTTCTTT
-	TRBJ1-3	-	TRBV5-6	CASSLRGFSGNTIYF	TGTGCCAGCAGCTTGCGGGGGTTCTCTGGAAACACCATATATTTT
-	TRBJ2-3	-	TRBV7-3	CASSLAGGTDTQYF	TGTGCCAGCAGCTTAGCGGGTGGCACAGATACGCAGTATTTT
-	TRBJ1-2	-	TRBV14	CASSSNPNYGYTF	TGTGCCAGCAGCTCTAATCCTAACTATGGCTACACCTTC
TRBD1	TRBJ2-7	-	TRBV9	CASSVETGGFYEQYF	TGTGCCAGCAGCGTAGAGACAGGGGGCTTCTACGAGCAGTACTTC
-	TRBJ1-2	-	TRBV28	CASIANYGYTF	TGTGCCAGCATAGCTAACTATGGCTACACCTTC
-	TRBJ1-3	-	TRBV30	CAWQTAVRTIYF	TGTGCCTGGCAAACGGCGGTTCGGACCATATATTTT
-	TRBJ1-1	-	TRBV9	CASSSGSLGGTEAFF	TGTGCCAGCAGCTCCGGGTCCCTGGGGGGCACTGAAGCTTTCTTT
-	TRBJ2-3	-	TRBV4-3	CASSQDFGTDTQYF	TGCGCCAGCAGCCAAGATTTCGGCACAGATACGCAGTATTTT